A single sample gave rise to the 16 T cell receptor beta chains below, sequenced in a study of CD8+ T cells in alopecia areata. As for treatment: oral pan-JAK inhibitor, 5-10 mg twice daily. After isolation, RNA underwent reverse transcription to generate cDNA as the sequencing template. The method was immunoSEQ multiplex PCR; TCRdb's version includes in-frame clones alone and lacks a portion of them. Among 90,000 to 120,000 clones listed, 80% to 85% were seen once. The sequenced sample was CD8+ T cells sorted from blood, obtained at week 24, from a patient treated with tofacitinib. Receptors were obtained from a human donor with alopecia areata.

V usage is TRBV4-3 and J usage is TRBJ1-2; D may be TRBD1 (5 bases). V lost 1 base to trimming and J lost 5 bases, with 17 bases between them. This CDR3 has 16 residues. Per the germline V gene, CDR1 is LGHNA and CDR2 is YSLEER. The CDR3 region is CASSQAVQGEFYGYTF. The CDR3 DNA reads as TGCGCCAGCAGCCAAGCTGTCCAGGGAGAATTTTATGGCTACACCTTC.

The rearrangement links TRBV7-9 to TRBJ2-5; D is tentatively TRBD1 or TRBD2 (5 bases each). The CDR3 extends over 14 amino acids. Germline V gene sequence: CDR1 SEHNR, CDR2 FQNEAQ (reference sequence). Trimming left V 3 bases short and J 1 base short, with 9 bases between. CDR3 sequence (DNA): TGTGCCAGCAGCTTTCGGGACGGCCAAGAGACCCAGTACTTC. Protein sequence: CASSFRDGQETQYF.

This clone was recorded a few times. This chain joins TRBV4-1 and TRBJ2-2; 8 bases are a match to TRBD2. Per germline, CDR1 MGHRA and CDR2 YSYEKL. V trimming: 3 bases; J trimming: 4 bases; junction bases outside the gene matches: 7. The CDR3 covers 16 residues. The CDR3 nucleotides are TGCGCCAGCAGCCACATCGGGGGGGCTGGCACCGGGGAGCTGTTTTTT. It specifies CASSHIGGAGTGELFF.

J is TRBJ2-1 and V is TRBV18; D unresolved. Germline lookup yields CDR1 KGHSH and CDR2 LQKENI. V dropped 2 bases and J dropped 1 base, with 9 bases sitting between them. The CDR3 loop spans 15 amino acids. The CDR3 spells CASSPWASSYNEQFF. The CDR3 DNA follows: TGTGCCAGCTCACCATGGGCATCTTCCTACAATGAGCAGTTCTTC.

This chain connects TRBV5-1 to TRBJ2-7; D not resolved. The CDR3 spans 14 residues. In germline, CDR1 is SGHRS, CDR2 YFSETQ. V was pared by 1 base and J by 0 bases, with 8 bases between. The CDR3 spells CASSLLTASYEQYF. The CDR3 bases are TGCGCCAGCAGCTTGCTCACGGCCTCCTACGAGCAGTACTTC.

The gene calls are TRBV6-1 and TRBJ2-5; D is possibly TRBD1 (6 bases). The DNA end is more similar to TRBJ2-7, so the J call may be wrong. The CDR3 is 15 residues long. The germline V gene encodes CDR1 MNHNS and CDR2 SASEGT. CDR3 residues: CASSEEAGAGYEQYF. The DNA of the CDR3 is TGTGCCAGCAGTGAAGAAGCAGGGGCCGGTTACGAGCAGTACTTC.

This clone has a single count. The V gene is TRBV7-2, the J gene TRBJ2-4, with 11 positions matching TRBD2. The trim removed 2 bases at V and 6 bases at J, leaving 12 bases unmatched. The CDR3 sequence is 18 residues long. CDR1 and CDR2 (germline): SGHTA, FQGNSA. Here the CDR3 reads CASSLTTSGGPIRNIQYF. The CDR3 DNA reads TGTGCCAGCAGCTTAACTACTAGCGGGGGACCGATCAGAAACATTCAGTACTTC.

V usage is TRBV13 and J usage is TRBJ2-7, with TRBD1 matching 7 bases. Unmatched junction bases numbered 11, after V lost 4 bases and J lost 5 bases. CDR1 is PRHDT, CDR2 FYEKMQ, per germline (reference sequence). The CDR3 consists of 15 residues. The CDR3 spells CASSCLLQGLDEQYF. In nucleotides, the CDR3 is TGTGCCAGCAGCTGCCTCTTACAGGGGCTAGACGAGCAGTACTTC.

The V gene is TRBV6-5, the J gene TRBJ2-1, with 7 bases identical to TRBD1. The CDR3 consists of 14 residues. Germline trimming cut 3 bases from V and 3 bases from J; bases unmatched to any gene: 2. Germline loops: CDR1 MNHEY, CDR2 SVGAGI. DNA of the CDR3: TGTGCCAGCAGTTATTGGGACAGCTACAATGAGCAGTTCTTC. This gives the protein CASSYWDSYNEQFF.

This chain links TRBV25-1 with TRBJ2-1; D is undetermined. This CDR3 has 12 amino acids. The germline CDR1 and CDR2 sequences are MGHDK and SYGVNS. The V gene lost 6 bases and the J gene lost 4 bases, with 7 bases spanning the gap. In nucleotides, the CDR3 is TGTGCCAGCAGGGCAGGATACAATGAGCAGTTCTTC. It yields the protein CASRAGYNEQFF.

The chain has TRBV6-5 and TRBJ1-1; 7 nucleotides match TRBD1. Losses at the gene ends were 2 bases for V and 4 bases for J; bases not matched to a gene: 4. The germline CDR1 and CDR2 sequences are MNHEY and SVGAGI. The CDR3 sequence is 14 residues long. DNA of the CDR3: TGTGCCAGCAGTTACGCCGGGACAGCCACTGAAGCTTTCTTT. This sequence encodes CASSYAGTATEAFF.

The chain recombines TRBV11-2 with TRBJ2-7; D not resolved. Trimming took 4 bases from V and 1 from J, leaving 8 bases between them. This CDR3 region has 13 residues. Germline V gene lookup returns CDR1 SGHAT and CDR2 FQNNGV. The DNA of the CDR3 is TGTGCCAGCAGCTCGGACCTATCCTACGAGCAGTACTTC. Protein sequence: CASSSDLSYEQYF.

V and J are TRBV7-9 and TRBJ2-3, with TRBD1 matching 9 bases. V gave up 3 bases and J gave up 6 bases; unmatched junction bases: 16. The germline V gene encodes CDR1 SEHNR and CDR2 FQNEAQ (reference sequence). The CDR3 extends over 18 amino acids. CDR3 in amino acids: CASSFPPDMGQGFDTQYF. The CDR3 coding sequence is TGTGCCAGCAGCTTTCCCCCGGACATGGGACAGGGCTTCGATACGCAGTATTTT.

The gene calls are TRBV5-4 and TRBJ2-1, with 9 bases identical to TRBD2. CDR3 length equals 15 residues. Germline loops: CDR1 SGHNT, CDR2 YYREEE (reference sequence). V trimming: 4 bases; J trimming: 2 bases; junction bases outside the gene matches: 4. CDR3 in amino acids: CASSQLAGAYNEQFF. The CDR3 coding sequence is TGTGCCAGCAGCCAACTAGCGGGCGCCTACAATGAGCAGTTCTTC.

This chain joins TRBV7-2 and TRBJ2-7; D gene unclear. Trimming cost V 1 base and J 3 bases, with 10 bases left between them. Germline-derived CDR1 and CDR2 are SGHTA and FQGNSA. The CDR3 extends over 14 amino acids. CDR3 loop: CASSLGNSLYEQYF. Here the CDR3 DNA reads TGTGCCAGCAGCTTAGGAAACTCCCTCTACGAGCAGTACTTC.

This clone was detected only once. The chain joins TRBV30 to TRBJ2-3; D not resolved. The CDR3 runs 14 residues. Germline V lookup: CDR1 GTSNPN, CDR2 SVGIG (reference sequence). The ends were cut back, 2 bases at V and 1 base at J, with 10 bases in the middle. CDR3 region: CAWSSGLGTDTQYF. In nucleotides, the CDR3 is TGTGCCTGGAGTTCAGGTCTCGGCACAGATACGCAGTATTTT.